These 17 T cell receptor beta chains originate from one sample sequenced in a study of cytomegalovirus exposure and HLA in healthy donors. This PCR relied on a set of 60 Vbeta primers and 13 Jbeta primers. Sequencing was performed with immunoSEQ multiplex PCR; in TCRdb, only in-frame clones are kept and a portion is missing. The table has 100,000 to 150,000 clones, 75% seen once. The sample taken for sequencing was PBMCs. The receptors derive from a woman aged 45-65 years in good health and CMV-seronegative.

V gene TRBV7-9 combines with J gene TRBJ1-1; 7 bases agree with TRBD1. This CDR3 is built from 14 residues. Germline CDR1 is SEHNR and CDR2 is FQNEAQ (reference sequence). J was trimmed by 1 base and V by 6 bases; bases with no gene match: 5. CDR3 amino acids: CASRTGVKNTEAFF. In nucleotides, the CDR3 is TGTGCCAGCAGAACAGGGGTAAAGAACACTGAAGCTTTCTTT.

This rearrangement joins TRBV5-1 to TRBJ2-3, with 9 nucleotides matching TRBD2. With 4 bases clipped from V and 3 bases from J, the junction kept 6 bases outside the gene matches. Germline values: CDR1 SGHRS, CDR2 YFSETQ. The CDR3 extends over 15 amino acids. The CDR3 nucleotides are TGCGCCAGCAGCACGCAGACTAGCGGAACAGATACGCAGTATTTT. This codes for CASSTQTSGTDTQYF.

This clone was recorded only once. The same CDR3 is also encoded by other DNA sequences in this sample. The chain recombines TRBV5-4 with TRBJ1-2; 9 bases match TRBD1. J was trimmed by 4 bases and V by 4 bases; bases with no gene match: 2. The CDR3 is 13 residues long. Germline V lookup: CDR1 SGHNT, CDR2 YYREEE (reference sequence). The CDR3 nucleotides are TGTGCCAGCAGCCTGGACAGGGGCTATGGCTACACCTTC. It yields the protein CASSLDRGYGYTF.

This clone was counted only a few times. The chain is built from TRBV30 and TRBJ2-5, with TRBD2 matching 10 bases. V trimming: 7 bases; J trimming: 7 bases; junction bases outside the gene matches: 12. The CDR3 loop spans 14 amino acids. Germline assignment: CDR1 GTSNPN and CDR2 SVGIG (reference sequence). In DNA form, the CDR3 reads TGTGCCTTACAAGGGGGTACTAGCGGGACGACCCAGTACTTC. Protein product: CALQGGTSGTTQYF.

The chain links TRBV27 to TRBJ2-7; TRBD2 matches 7 bases. V trimming: 6 bases; J trimming: 13 bases; junction bases outside the gene matches: 15. The CDR3 runs to 13 residues. CDR1 is MNHEY and CDR2 is SMNVEV in the germline V gene (reference sequence). The CDR3 loop reads CASSFLGGTEPYF. The CDR3 DNA reads TGTGCCAGCAGCTTCCTGGGGGGGACCGAACCATACTTC.

With respect to this clone: The junction departs from germline at one end; a sequencing error may be responsible. V is TRBV7-9 and J is TRBJ2-7; D call uncertain. Germline values: CDR1 SEHNR, CDR2 FQNEAQ (reference sequence). The CDR3 spans 12 residues. CDR3 region: CSSSADRWEQYF. DNA of the CDR3: TGTTCCAGCAGCGCCGATAGATGGGAGCAGTACTTC.

The J gene is TRBJ2-1, the V gene TRBV13; 7 bases map to TRBD2. The CDR3 runs 15 residues. The germline gives CDR1 PRHDT, CDR2 FYEKMQ (reference sequence). The V gene end was trimmed by 4 bases and the J gene end by 2 bases; junction bases not matched to a gene: 5. The CDR3 sequence is CASSSPSGTYNEQFF. In nucleotides, the CDR3 is TGTGCCAGCAGCTCACCTAGCGGCACCTACAATGAGCAGTTCTTC.

This chain links TRBV7-3 with TRBJ2-2; 13 bases line up with TRBD2. The CDR3 sequence is 18 residues long. After removal of 4 bases from V and 6 bases from J, the junction contained 11 bases not matched to a gene. CDR1 and CDR2 from the germline V gene are SGHTA and FQGTGA. CDR3 amino acids: CASSSRTSGSYWSGELFF. CDR3 nucleotide sequence: TGTGCCAGCAGCTCCCGGACTAGCGGGAGTTATTGGTCCGGGGAGCTGTTTTTT.

CDR3 sequence: CASSQGQVANYGYTF. For the CDR3, the DNA is TGCGCCAGCAGCCAAGGACAGGTGGCTAACTATGGCTACACCTTC. The chain carries TRBV4-3 and TRBJ1-2, with D tentatively TRBD1 (6 bases). The V end lost 1 base, the J end lost 0 bases, and 9 bases lay between the germline ends. Germline CDR1 LGHNA, CDR2 YSLEER. The CDR3 sequence is 15 residues long.

The chain carries TRBV9 and TRBJ2-3, with 11 bases lining up with TRBD1. Trimming removed 4 bases from V and 1 base from J; junction bases left unmatched: 2. CDR1 and CDR2 (germline): SGDLS, YYNGEE. The length of the CDR3 is 15 residues. CDR3 region: CASSLGQGGTDTQYF. The CDR3 coding sequence is TGTGCCAGCAGCCTGGGACAGGGGGGCACAGATACGCAGTATTTT.

This clone was seen only a few times. The chain carries TRBV29-1 and TRBJ1-3, with 9 positions matching TRBD1. CDR1 is SQVTM and CDR2 is ANQGSEA in the germline V gene. The V gene end was trimmed by 8 bases and the J gene end by 2 bases; junction bases not matched to a gene: 19. This CDR3 has 18 residues. The CDR3 is CSSPDRGAGDLPGNTIYF. The CDR3 DNA reads TGCAGCTCGCCAGACAGGGGGGCAGGGGATCTCCCTGGAAACACCATATATTTT.

Of note for this clone: The sample holds other DNA sequences that translate to the same CDR3. V is TRBV4-3 and J is TRBJ2-1; D is perhaps TRBD1 (5 bases). The germline CDR1 and CDR2 sequences are LGHNA and YSLEER. This CDR3 has 15 amino acids. V was pared by 0 bases and J by 0 bases, with 6 bases between. CDR3 amino acids: CASSQDRASYNEQFF. The CDR3 DNA reads TGCGCCAGCAGCCAAGACAGGGCCTCCTACAATGAGCAGTTCTTC.

The rearrangement links TRBV30 to TRBJ2-5, with unresolved D. The CDR3 has 13 residues. V lost 2 bases and J lost 5, with 12 bases in between. Germline CDR1 reads GTSNPN; CDR2 reads SVGIG (reference sequence). The chain's CDR3 is CAWSLTPGETQYF. The CDR3, as DNA: TGTGCCTGGAGTCTCACCCCCGGGGAGACCCAGTACTTC.

This clone was counted only a few times. The chain couples TRBV16 to TRBJ2-3; D ambiguous. The V and J ends lost 4 bases and 4 bases respectively, with 12 bases between them. Germline V gives CDR1 KGHSY, CDR2 FQNENV. CDR3 length equals 14 residues. CDR3 loop: CASSPPSTADTQYF. CDR3 coding DNA: TGTGCCAGCAGCCCCCCCTCAACGGCAGATACGCAGTATTTT. The complete variable domain, with remaining parts taken from reference TRBV16 and TRBJ2-3, reads GEEVAQTPKHLVRGEGQKAKLYCAPIKGHSYVFWYQQVLKNEFKFLISFQNENVFDETGMPKERFSAKCLPNSPCSLEIQATKLEDSAVYFCASSPPSTADTQYFGPGTRLTVL.

V and J are TRBV6-1 and TRBJ1-2; D not certain. V lost 0 bases, J lost 8 bases, and 10 bases lay in between. CDR1 is MNHNS, CDR2 SASEGT, per germline. CDR3 length equals 13 residues. The CDR3 bases are TGTGCCAGCAGTGAAGCGTGGGAGGGCGGCTACACCTTC. It yields the protein CASSEAWEGGYTF.

This clone was found a few times. This CDR3 reads CATSGVLNTEAFF. CDR3 DNA: TGTGCCACCTCCGGGGTTTTGAACACTGAAGCTTTCTTT. The V call is TRBV15, the J call TRBJ1-1; D remains unclear. CDR1 is LNHNV, CDR2 YYDKDF, per germline (reference sequence). V was cut by 8 bases and J by 0 bases, with 10 bases left in between. The length of the CDR3 is 13 residues. Full variable domain (rest looked up from reference TRBV15 and TRBJ1-1): DAMVIQNPRYQVTQFGKPVTLSCSQTLNHNVMYWYQQKSSQAPKLLFHYYDKDFNNEADTPDNFQSRRPNTSFCFLDIRSPGLGDTAMYLCATSGVLNTEAFFGQGTRLTVV.

The chain uses TRBV7-2 and TRBJ1-2; D uncertain. Germline CDR1 is SGHTA and CDR2 is FQGNSA. V lost 2 bases to trimming and J lost 7 bases, with 14 bases between them. There are 14 residues in the CDR3. The CDR3 nucleotides read TGTGCCAGCAGCTTAACAGTTGGGAGCGGTGGCTACACCTTC. Protein: CASSLTVGSGGYTF. The full variable domain, in which reference TRBV7-2 and TRBJ1-2 provide the parts outside the CDR3, is GAGVSQSPSNKVTEKGKDVELRCDPISGHTALYWYRQSLGQGLEFLIYFQGNSAPDKSGLPSDRFSAERTGGSVSTLTIQRTQQEDSAVYLCASSLTVGSGGYTFGSGTRLTVV.